This T cell receptor beta chain emerged from a study of cytomegalovirus exposure and HLA in healthy donors. With 60 Vbeta and 13 Jbeta primers, the PCR was carried out. Assay used: immunoSEQ multiplex PCR; TCRdb lists only in-frame clones, some missing. The profile shows roughly 170,000 clones, 84% of them singletons. The CDR3 covers 15 residues. The V and J ends lost 6 bases and 1 base respectively, with 17 bases between them. The germline gives CDR1 SQVTM, CDR2 ANQGSEA. Whole-study findings and limits: Reported findings show TCR beta sequences accurately forecast HLA-A and HLA-B alleles in most subjects.

As for this clone: Its specificity is unknown.

The chain has TRBV29-1 and TRBJ2-3, with a tentative D call TRBD1 (6 bases). This TCR derives from a girl aged 2 to 10 in good health and CMV-seropositive. Input material: PBMCs. CDR3 loop: CSVKGISGGTDTQYF. As DNA, the CDR3 is TGCAGCGTAAAAGGGATTTCAGGGGGCACAGATACGCAGTATTTT.